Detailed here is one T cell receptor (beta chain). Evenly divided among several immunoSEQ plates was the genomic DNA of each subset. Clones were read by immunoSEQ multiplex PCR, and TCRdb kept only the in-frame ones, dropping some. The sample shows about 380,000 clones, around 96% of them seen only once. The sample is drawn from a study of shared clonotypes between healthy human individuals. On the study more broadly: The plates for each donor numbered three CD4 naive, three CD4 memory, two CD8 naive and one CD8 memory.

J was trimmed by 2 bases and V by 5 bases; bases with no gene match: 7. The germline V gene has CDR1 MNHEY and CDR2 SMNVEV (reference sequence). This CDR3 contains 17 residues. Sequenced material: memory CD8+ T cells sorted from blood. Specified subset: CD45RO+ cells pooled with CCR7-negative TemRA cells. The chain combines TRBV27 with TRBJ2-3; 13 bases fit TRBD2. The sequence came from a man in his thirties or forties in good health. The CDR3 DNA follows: TGTGCCAGCAGTCCGCAGGGACTAGCGGGGAACACAGATACGCAGTATTTT. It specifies CASSPQGLAGNTDTQYF.